One sample yielded the 3 T cell receptor beta chains listed below, sequenced in a study of T-cell reconstitution after alpha-beta-depleted transplantation in children. This sample's TCRbeta library carried unique molecular identifier barcodes. TCRdb re-called the PCR reads with MiXCR, one entry per CDR3 protein. Of 500,000 to 750,000 distinct CDR3 sequences in the sample, roughly 30% were seen once. This specimen was PBMCs, taken before TCRalphabeta/CD19-depleted stem cell transplant. The receptors were sampled from a boy younger than two with Wiskott-Aldrich syndrome, due to receive a stem cell transplant.

This chain connects TRBV5-1 to TRBJ1-1, with D perhaps matching TRBD1 (6 bases). This CDR3 spans 15 amino acids. Trimming removed 3 bases from V and 3 bases from J, with 15 bases in between. Per the germline V gene, CDR1 is SGHRS and CDR2 is YFSETQ. The CDR3 sequence: CASSSPGQRYTEAFF. The CDR3 DNA reads TGCGCCAGCAGCTCACCAGGACAGAGATACACTGAAGCTTTCTTT.

The rearrangement joins TRBV20-1 to TRBJ2-5; 11 bases map to TRBD2. Germline V lookup: CDR1 DFQATT, CDR2 SNEGSKA (reference sequence). The V and J ends lost 2 bases and 2 bases, in that order; junction bases with no gene match: 4. The CDR3 totals 15 residues. The CDR3, as DNA: TGCAGTGCTAGACCCGGACTAGCGGGTCAAGAGACCCAGTACTTC. Translation gives CSARPGLAGQETQYF.

The chain joins TRBV18 to TRBJ1-4; D uncertain. The germline V and J ends were trimmed by 2 bases and 0 bases, with 10 bases remaining between them. Germline V gene data show CDR1 as KGHSH and CDR2 as LQKENI. This CDR3 is 16 amino acids long. The CDR3, as DNA: TGTGCCAGCTCACCAATCGGGAGTTCAACTAATGAAAAACTGTTTTTT. It is translated as CASSPIGSSTNEKLFF.